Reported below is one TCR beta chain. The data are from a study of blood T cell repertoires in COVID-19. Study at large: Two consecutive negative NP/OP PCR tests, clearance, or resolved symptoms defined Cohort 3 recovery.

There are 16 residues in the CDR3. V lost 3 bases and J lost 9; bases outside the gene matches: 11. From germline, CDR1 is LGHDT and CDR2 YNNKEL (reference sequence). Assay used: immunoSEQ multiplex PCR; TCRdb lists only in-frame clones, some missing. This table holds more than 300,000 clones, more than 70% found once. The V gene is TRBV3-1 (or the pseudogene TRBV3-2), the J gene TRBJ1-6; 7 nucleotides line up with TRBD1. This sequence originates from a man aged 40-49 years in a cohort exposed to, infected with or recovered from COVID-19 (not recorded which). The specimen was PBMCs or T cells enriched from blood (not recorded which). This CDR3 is CASSHDRRQGASPLHF. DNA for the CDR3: TGTGCCAGCAGCCACGACCGGCGACAGGGAGCTTCACCCCTCCACTTT.